This TCR beta chain was documented in a study of CD8+ T cells in alopecia areata (dated by TCRdb to 2016 to 2019). Describing the broader study: The treated patients took part in an open-label pilot trial in which moderate-to-severe alopecia areata was treated with oral tofacitinib at 5 to 10 mg twice daily. Tofacitinib was given for 6 to 18 months, followed by 6 months of follow-up off drug to assess delayed response and recurrence. Disease severity in treated patients was measured with the SALT score, which quantifies the percentage of affected scalp surface area. The study used high-throughput TCRbeta sequencing to examine T cell clonal expansion in alopecia areata, in both the C3H/HeJ mouse model and human patients. Scalp tissue and sorted CD4+ and CD8+ peripheral blood T cells from patchy and totalis/universalis alopecia areata patients and from healthy controls were covered by human TCRbeta sequencing. Tofacitinib-treated patients had biopsies at baseline and at 4 and 24 weeks of treatment, with a later scalp biopsy in several patients. Scalp clonality was compared across normal scalp (n=4), patchy alopecia areata scalp (n=8), and alopecia totalis/universalis scalp (n=8). RNA was obtained with the PAXgene miRNA kit for fixed scalp, the miRNeasy kit for PBMCs, and the RNeasy kit for mouse skin. TCRbeta CDR3 regions were amplified by immunoSEQ multiplex PCR using 35 Vbeta forward and 13 Jbeta reverse primers. Results and caveats for the whole study, not just this receptor: Because the treated cohort was small and had only one nonresponder, larger studies are needed to examine links between baseline CD8+ expansion and response. Compared with normal scalp, lesional scalp, particularly in alopecia totalis/universalis, had higher clonality and more expanded CD8+ clones, which suggests antigenic drive. Resident alphabeta T cells in normal human skin are also sequenced, complicating scalp TCR repertoire analysis, unlike mouse skin dominated by gammadelta T cells. Shared TCR sequences between patients were less evident than in mice, which may be partly attributable to HLA diversity in the patient population. Many expanded lesional clones were found to persist in scalp and blood during tofacitinib treatment, and relapse after treatment cessation may be partly explained by this persistence. Tofacitinib significantly lowered scalp clonality and the number of expanded CD8+ clones among the top 100 scalp clones.

From cysteine to phenylalanine, the CDR3 is 18 amino acids long. Of all the DNA, just the CDR3 is kept, 54 bases in frame from base 1. CDR1 is given as SQVTM and CDR2 as ANQGSEA, both from the germline V gene. V and J are trimmed by 5 bases and 0 bases, and the gene matches miss 7 bases of the junction. What the time point label conveys for this sample: more than three weeks on oral tofacitinib. This specimen's treatment or condition label, per the study, means: oral pan-JAK inhibitor, 5-10 mg twice daily. Lesional scalp punch biopsies and peripheral blood were collected from alopecia areata patients. PBMCs were isolated by density centrifugation and stained for CD3, CD4 and CD8, and CD4+ and CD8+ T cells were sorted on a FACSAria. Preparation of the library involved the immunoSEQ multiplex PCR assay. RNA was extracted from all samples and reverse transcribed into cDNA, which served as template for TCR sequencing. First-strand cDNA was synthesized with SuperScript III using a 2:1 mix of oligo-dT and random hexamers. Amplification bias was assessed with a synthetic immune receptor repertoire, and residual bias was removed computationally. As for the original processing: Raw reads were preprocessed for error removal, and CDR3 was defined according to IMGT conventions as running from the conserved cysteine to phenylalanine. Clonality was computed by normalizing Shannon entropy by log2 of the number of productive unique TCRs and subtracting the result from 1. Scalp TCRbeta sequences were cross-referenced with sorted blood CD4 and CD8 repertoires so that the CD4 or CD8 identity of scalp clones could be inferred. This is the immuneACCESS table as TCRdb keeps it, with only in-frame sequences that have V and J called. A part of the clones is gone; compared with another copy, unresolved V genes explain less than half, and the rest is unexplained. V, J and clone size are taken as reported in that table, and D and trimming were inferred from the DNA itself. Counted in this sample were around 120,000 clones; around 60% of them appeared once. Of the sample, around 5.7% falls within the top ten clones.

The sample holds a few counts of this clone. The clone's antigen remains unknown. No base qualities exist here, and no much larger clone lies one base off it. The receptor was derived from a human donor with alopecia areata. The V gene is TRBV29-1 and the J gene is TRBJ2-1, with 16 junctional bases fitting TRBD2. Sequenced material: CD4+ T cells sorted from blood, taken at week 4, from a patient treated with tofacitinib. Read as DNA, the sequence is TGCAGCGTTTTCGCAGGGACTAGCGGGAGGGCCTCCTACAATGAGCAGTTCTTC. It codes for CSVFAGTSGRASYNEQFF.